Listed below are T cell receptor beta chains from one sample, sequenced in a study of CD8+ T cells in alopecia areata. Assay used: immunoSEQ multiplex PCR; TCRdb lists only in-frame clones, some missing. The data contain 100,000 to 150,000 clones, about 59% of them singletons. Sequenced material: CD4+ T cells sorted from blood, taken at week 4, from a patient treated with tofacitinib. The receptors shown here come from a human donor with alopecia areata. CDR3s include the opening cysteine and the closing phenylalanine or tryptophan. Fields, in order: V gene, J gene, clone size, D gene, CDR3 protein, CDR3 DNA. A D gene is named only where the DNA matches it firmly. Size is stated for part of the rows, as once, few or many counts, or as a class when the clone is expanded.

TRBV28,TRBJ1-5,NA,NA,CASSRPGSLQPQHF,TGTGCCAGCAGCCGACCGGGGAGTTTGCAGCCCCAGCATTTT
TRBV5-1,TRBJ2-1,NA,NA,CASSLREGDEQFF,TGCGCCAGCAGCTTGAGGGAAGGCGATGAGCAGTTCTTC
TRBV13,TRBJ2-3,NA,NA,CASSLQTVFGGTDTQYF,TGTGCCAGCAGCCTCCAAACAGTATTCGGCGGGACAGATACGCAGTATTTT
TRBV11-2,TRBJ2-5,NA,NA,CASSNTETQYF,TGTGCCAGCAGCAACACGGAGACCCAGTACTTC
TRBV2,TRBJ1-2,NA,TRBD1,CASRIGTGSVLGYTF,TGTGCCAGCAGGATAGGGACAGGTTCAGTCCTTGGCTACACCTTC
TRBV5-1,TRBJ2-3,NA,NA,CASSFGREYTDTQYF,TGCGCCAGCAGCTTCGGCAGGGAATACACAGATACGCAGTATTTT
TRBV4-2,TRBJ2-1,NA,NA,CASSQDKGTPYNEQFF,TGTGCCAGCAGCCAAGATAAGGGGACGCCATACAATGAGCAGTTCTTC
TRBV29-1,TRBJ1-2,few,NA,CSVGGYGYTF,TGCAGCGTTGGAGGGTATGGCTACACCTTC
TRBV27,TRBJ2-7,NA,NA,CASSLNRAYEQYF,TGTGCCAGCAGTTTAAACAGGGCGTACGAGCAGTACTTC
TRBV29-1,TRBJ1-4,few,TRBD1,CSVGTGNEKLFF,TGCAGCGTCGGGACAGGCAATGAAAAACTGTTTTTT
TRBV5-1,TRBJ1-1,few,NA,CASSRQDSSGEAFF,TGCGCCAGCAGTCGACAGGACTCCTCGGGTGAAGCTTTCTTT
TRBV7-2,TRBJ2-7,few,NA,CASSVDVPYEQYF,TGTGCCAGCAGCGTCGATGTCCCCTACGAGCAGTACTTC
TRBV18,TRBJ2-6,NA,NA,CASSDSSGANVLTF,TGTGCCAGCTCAGACAGCTCTGGGGCCAACGTCCTGACTTTC
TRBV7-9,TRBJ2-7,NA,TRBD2,CASSLGAGGLYEQYF,TGTGCCAGCAGCTTAGGAGCGGGGGGGCTCTACGAGCAGTACTTC
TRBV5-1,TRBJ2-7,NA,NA,CASSLETGSPTF,TGCGCCAGCAGCTTGGAGACGGGAAGTCCAACCTTC
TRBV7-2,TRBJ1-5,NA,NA,CASSLFSGTNQPQHF,TGTGCCAGCAGCTTATTCTCGGGCACTAATCAGCCCCAGCATTTT
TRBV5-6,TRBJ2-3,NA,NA,CASSPPGTGISTDTQYF,TGTGCCAGCAGCCCCCCTGGGACGGGGATTAGCACAGATACGCAGTATTTT
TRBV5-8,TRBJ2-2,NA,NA,CASSLELNTGELFF,TGTGCCAGCAGCTTGGAACTGAACACCGGGGAGCTGTTTTTT
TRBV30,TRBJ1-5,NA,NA,CAWSGEDQPQHF,TGTGCCTGGTCCGGTGAGGATCAGCCCCAGCATTTT
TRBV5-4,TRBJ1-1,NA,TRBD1,CASSLDRQGRAFF,TGTGCCAGCAGCTTGGACCGACAGGGTAGAGCTTTCTTT
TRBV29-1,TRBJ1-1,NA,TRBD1,CSVGTAEAFF,TGCAGCGTGGGGACAGCTGAAGCTTTCTTT
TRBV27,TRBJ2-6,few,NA,CASSLSGANVLTF,TGTGCCAGCAGTTTATCTGGGGCCAACGTCCTGACTTTC
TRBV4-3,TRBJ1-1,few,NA,CASSQKGGTEAFF,TGCGCCAGCAGCCAAAAGGGCGGCACTGAAGCTTTCTTT
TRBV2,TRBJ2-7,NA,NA,CASSRTVDEQYF,TGTGCCAGCAGCCGGACAGTTGACGAGCAGTACTTC
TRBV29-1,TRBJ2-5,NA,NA,CSVLSGETQYF,TGCAGCGTTCTAAGTGGAGAGACCCAGTACTTC
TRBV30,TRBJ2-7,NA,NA,CAWRQGPIEQYF,TGTGCCTGGAGACAGGGACCTATCGAGCAGTACTTC
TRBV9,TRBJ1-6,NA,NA,CASSVYSSSPLHF,TGTGCCAGCAGCGTCTATAGCTCTTCACCCCTCCACTTT
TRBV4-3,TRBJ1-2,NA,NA,CASSQDLVKGEGYTF,TGCGCCAGCAGCCAAGATCTCGTGAAGGGTGAAGGCTACACCTTC
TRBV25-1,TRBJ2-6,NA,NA,CASTGGRSGANVLTF,TGTGCCAGCACCGGCGGCCGCTCTGGGGCCAACGTCCTGACTTTC
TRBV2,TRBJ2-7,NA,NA,CASSVGGRYEQYF,TGTGCCAGCAGTGTAGGAGGGAGGTACGAGCAGTACTTC
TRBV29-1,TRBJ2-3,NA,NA,CSVDGNTQYF,TGCAGCGTTGACGGTAATACGCAGTATTTT
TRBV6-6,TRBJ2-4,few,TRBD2,CASSYSGGISIQYF,TGTGCCAGCAGTTACTCGGGAGGGATAAGCATTCAGTACTTC
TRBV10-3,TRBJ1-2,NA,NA,CAIRDPGESRGYTF,TGTGCCATCAGGGACCCTGGGGAGTCTCGTGGCTACACCTTC
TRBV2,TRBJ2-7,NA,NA,CASSESDWSYEQYF,TGTGCCAGCAGTGAGTCCGACTGGTCCTACGAGCAGTACTTC
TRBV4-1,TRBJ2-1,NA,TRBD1,CASSQGRGLRDRVNEQFF,TGCGCCAGCAGCCAAGGACGTGGGTTGAGGGACAGGGTCAATGAGCAGTTCTTC
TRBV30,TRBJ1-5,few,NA,CAWSLGATQPQHF,TGTGCCTGGAGTTTGGGCGCCACTCAGCCCCAGCATTTT
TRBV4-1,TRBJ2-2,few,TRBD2,CASSAPGTSRDGELFF,TGCGCCAGCAGCGCACCCGGGACTAGCCGTGACGGGGAGCTGTTTTTT
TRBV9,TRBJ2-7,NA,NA,CASSRDGYEQYF,TGTGCCAGCAGTCGGGACGGCTACGAGCAGTACTTC
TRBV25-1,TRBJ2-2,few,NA,CASSPRRGGSGELFF,TGTGCCAGCAGCCCGCGACGAGGGGGATCCGGGGAGCTGTTTTTT
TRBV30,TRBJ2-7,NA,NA,CAWSDRGSVTYEQYF,TGTGCCTGGAGTGACCGGGGGAGCGTCACCTACGAGCAGTACTTC
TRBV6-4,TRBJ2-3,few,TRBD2,CASSKLASSTDTQYF,TGTGCCAGCAGTAAACTAGCGTCTAGCACAGATACGCAGTATTTT
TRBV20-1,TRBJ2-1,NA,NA,CSAREGFF,TGCAGTGCTAGGGAGGGGTTCTTC
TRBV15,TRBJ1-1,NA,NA,CATSANFFNTEAFF,TGTGCCACCAGCGCTAATTTTTTCAACACTGAAGCTTTCTTT
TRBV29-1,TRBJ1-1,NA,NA,CSVVPRDGEAFF,TGCAGCGTTGTCCCCAGGGACGGTGAAGCTTTCTTT
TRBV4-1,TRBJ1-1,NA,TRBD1,CASSLGQGANSEAFF,TGCGCCAGCAGCCTGGGACAGGGGGCAAACTCTGAAGCTTTCTTT
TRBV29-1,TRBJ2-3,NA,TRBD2,CSVDKLAGGTDTQYF,TGCAGCGTCGATAAACTAGCGGGCGGGACAGATACGCAGTATTTT
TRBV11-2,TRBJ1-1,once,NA,CASSLGGGRRTEAFF,TGTGCCAGCAGCTTAGGTGGGGGGAGGAGGACTGAAGCTTTCTTT
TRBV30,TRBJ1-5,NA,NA,CAWSLGQNNQPQHF,TGTGCCTGGAGTTTAGGCCAAAACAATCAGCCCCAGCATTTT
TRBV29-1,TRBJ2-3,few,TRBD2,CSVGGLAGESDTQYF,TGCAGCGTTGGGGGACTAGCGGGAGAATCAGATACGCAGTATTTT
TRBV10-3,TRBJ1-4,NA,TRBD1,CATQGADEKLFF,TGTGCCACCCAGGGGGCAGATGAAAAACTGTTTTTT
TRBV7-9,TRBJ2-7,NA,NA,CASVRGGNGDEQYF,TGTGCCAGCGTCCGGGGCGGGAACGGCGACGAGCAGTACTTC